A single sample gave rise to the 5 T cell receptor beta chains below, sequenced in a study of T cells after yellow fever vaccination. TCRdb ran MiXCR on the 5' RACE reads and lists one entry per CDR3 protein. Altogether roughly 500,000 distinct CDR3 sequences are present, less than 20% being singletons, with the ten largest covering roughly an eighth. Material: PBMCs, obtained 15 days after the yellow fever booster vaccination. The receptors were gathered from a man aged 25 to 45 who received the YFV17D yellow fever vaccine.

The V gene is TRBV7-3, the J gene TRBJ2-1; 8 bases are a match to TRBD2. The V gene end was trimmed by 5 bases and the J gene end by 9 bases; junction bases not matched to a gene: 6. CDR3 length: 13 residues. Looked up from germline, CDR1 is SGHTA and CDR2 is FQGTGA. The CDR3 here is CASSPMSGGEQFF. CDR3 coding DNA: TGTGCCAGCAGCCCGATGAGCGGGGGTGAGCAGTTCTTC. The full variable domain, completed using reference TRBV7-3 and TRBJ2-1, is GAGVSQTPSNKVTEKGKYVELRCDPISGHTALYWYRQSLGQGPEFLIYFQGTGAADDSGLPNDRFFAVRPEGSVSTLKIQRTERGDSAVYLCASSPMSGGEQFFGPGTRLTVL.

Only a few counts were recorded for this clonotype. V and J are TRBV20-1 and TRBJ2-3; D is uncertain. Per the germline V gene, CDR1 is DFQATT and CDR2 is SNEGSKA (reference sequence). Trimming left V 3 bases short and J 2 bases short, with 6 bases between. The CDR3 totals 12 residues. In nucleotides, the CDR3 is TGCAGTGCTAGTGCCCACACAGATACGCAGTATTTT. It encodes CSASAHTDTQYF.

The V gene is TRBV20-1, the J gene TRBJ2-7, with D unclear. The length of the CDR3 is 11 residues. In germline, CDR1 is DFQATT, CDR2 SNEGSKA (reference sequence). Trimming took off 8 bases at V and 3 bases at J, with 11 bases between the two ends. The CDR3 nucleotides read TGCAGTCCTCGTGGTGGCTACGAGCAGTACTTC. The encoded protein is CSPRGGYEQYF.

V gene TRBV6-4 combines with J gene TRBJ2-1; D possibly corresponds to TRBD2 (6 bases). V was clipped by 0 bases and J by 10 bases, with 16 bases between them. The CDR3 covers 15 residues. Germline CDR1 MRHNA, CDR2 SNTAGT. The CDR3 bases are TGTGCCAGCAGTGACTCCTGGGGGGTAGGCGGGGAGCAGTTCTTC. The encoded protein is CASSDSWGVGGEQFF.

V gene TRBV12-3 or TRBV12-4 combines with J gene TRBJ2-7; D may correspond to TRBD1 or TRBD2 (5 bases each). This CDR3 region has 13 residues. V lost 3 bases and J 5 bases, leaving 11 bases between the germline ends. CDR3 amino acids: CASSLLGTDEQYF. CDR3 DNA: TGTGCCAGCAGTTTGTTGGGGACCGACGAGCAGTACTTC.